The entry that follows covers one T cell receptor beta chain sequence. Its antigen has not been determined. Qualities for individual bases were not recorded, and no much larger clone is one base off. Taken from cysteine to phenylalanine, the CDR3 has 12 residues. The retained sequence is limited to the CDR3, 36 bases, with the frame set at the first base. According to the germline V gene, CDR1 reads SQVTM and CDR2 reads ANQGSEA. V and J lose 4 bases and 1 base, and a span of 7 bases separates them. Library construction relied on the immunoSEQ multiplex PCR assay. TCRdb provides this immuneACCESS table in a form limited to in-frame rearrangements. Some clones are lacking; in checked studies, under half of them reflect an unresolved V gene, and why the rest are absent is not known. The sample records 40,000 or so clones, just over 90% of which are singletons. Of the sample, around 0.35% is held by the ten largest clones.

This entry belongs to a study of T cell changes during pregnancy in multiple sclerosis (dated by TCRdb to about 2019). In the study overall: Changes in the T cell repertoire over the course of pregnancy were examined in this study in women with multiple sclerosis.

The TCR originated in a female donor in good health, enrolled as a control in a pregnancy study. Sequences were derived from CD4+ T cells from peripheral blood mononuclear cells, sampled in the third trimester of pregnancy. The rearrangement joined TRBV29-1 to TRBJ1-1; the D gene identity is not certain. The nucleotide sequence is TGCAGCGTTGGCACGGGGAACACTGAAGCTTTCTTT. Protein translation: CSVGTGNTEAFF.